The 4 T cell receptor beta chains below come from one sample, sequenced in a study of T cells in Graves' hyperthyroidism and ophthalmopathy. RNA transcripts provided the source from which TCR beta CDR3 regions were amplified. An initial round of RT-PCR targeting the TCR CDR3 relied on the HTBI primer set. TCRdb passed the multiplex PCR reads through MiXCR, listing each CDR3 protein once. The sample has 450,000 to 500,000 distinct CDR3 sequences; 22% are singletons. Sequenced sample: blood. These receptors came from a woman in her 70s with Graves' ophthalmopathy.

This chain connects TRBV2 to TRBJ2-2; possible D gene TRBD1, 5 bases. CDR1 and CDR2 from the germline V gene are SNHLY and FYNNEI. The CDR3 contains 14 residues. V dropped 3 bases and J dropped 4 bases, with 9 bases sitting between them. The chain's CDR3 is CASSEGRTTGELFF. Written as DNA, the CDR3 is TGTGCCAGCAGTGAGGGGCGGACCACCGGGGAGCTGTTTTTT.

This clonotype was seen more than once but under ten times. V gene TRBV28 combines with J gene TRBJ2-4, with D perhaps matching TRBD1 or TRBD2 (5 bases each). This CDR3 comprises 15 residues. The germline V gene has CDR1 MDHEN and CDR2 SYDVKM. V dropped 6 bases and J dropped 3 bases, with 15 bases sitting between them. The CDR3 sequence is CASRPGTVGKNIQYF. In DNA form, the CDR3 reads TGTGCCAGCAGACCTGGGACCGTGGGCAAAAACATTCAGTACTTC.

This chain connects TRBV11-3 to TRBJ2-6; D is undetermined. The V end was cut by 5 bases, the J end by 1 base, with 3 bases between. Germline-derived CDR1 and CDR2 are SGHNT and YENEEA. The CDR3 runs to 13 residues. This chain's CDR3 is CASSTSGANVLTF. Written as DNA, the CDR3 is TGTGCCAGCAGCACTTCTGGGGCCAACGTCCTGACTTTC.

The chain has TRBV19 and TRBJ2-3; the D is unclear. The germline V and J ends were trimmed by 3 bases and 0 bases, with 10 bases remaining between them. The CDR3 totals 15 residues. Per the germline V gene, CDR1 is LNHDA and CDR2 is SQIVND (reference sequence). The CDR3 spells CASSIGLSSTDTQYF. CDR3 nucleotides: TGTGCCAGTAGTATTGGCCTATCGAGCACAGATACGCAGTATTTT. Supplemented by reference TRBV19 and TRBJ2-3, the full variable domain reads DGGITQSPKYLFRKEGQNVTLSCEQNLNHDAMYWYRQDPGQGLRLIYYSQIVNDFQKGDIAEGYSVSREKKESFPLTVTSAQKNPTAFYLCASSIGLSSTDTQYFGPGTRLTVL.